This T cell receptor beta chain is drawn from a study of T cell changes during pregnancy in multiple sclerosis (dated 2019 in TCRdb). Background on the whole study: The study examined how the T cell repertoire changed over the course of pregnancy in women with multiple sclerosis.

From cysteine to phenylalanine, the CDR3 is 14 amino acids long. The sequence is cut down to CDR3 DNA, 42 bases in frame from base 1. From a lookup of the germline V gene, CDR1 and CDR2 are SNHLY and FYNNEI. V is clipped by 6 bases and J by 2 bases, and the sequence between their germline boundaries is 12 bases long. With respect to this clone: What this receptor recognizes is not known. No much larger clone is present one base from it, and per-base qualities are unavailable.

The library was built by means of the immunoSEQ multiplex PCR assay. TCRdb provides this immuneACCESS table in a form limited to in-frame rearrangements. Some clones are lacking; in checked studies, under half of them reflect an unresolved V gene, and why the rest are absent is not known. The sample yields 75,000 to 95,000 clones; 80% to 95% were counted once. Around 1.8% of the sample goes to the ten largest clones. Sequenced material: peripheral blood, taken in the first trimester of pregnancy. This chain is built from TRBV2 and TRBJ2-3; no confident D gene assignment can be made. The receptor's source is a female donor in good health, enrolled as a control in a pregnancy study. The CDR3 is CASRVTRSTDTQYF. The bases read TGTGCCAGCAGAGTTACACGATCCACAGATACGCAGTATTTT.